This TCR beta chain was documented in a study of radiotherapy plus CTLA-4 blockade in lung cancer. Study-level background: Overall, less than 20% of patients showed an objective response, while 25% to 35% attained disease control. General study findings and limits: After radiotherapy and ipilimumab, tumor-derived clones expanded in peripheral blood. Early blood T cell clone dynamics, with interferon-beta, were reported to best predict response.

Points on this clone: The antigen is unknown.

There are 11 residues in the CDR3. Germline CDR1 is SNHLY and CDR2 is FYNNEI. V was cut by 4 bases and J by 13 bases, with 13 bases left in between. Those patients who had chemo-refractory metastatic non-small-cell lung cancer were given focal radiation along with CTLA-4 blockade through ipilimumab. The repertoire was sequenced with immunoSEQ multiplex PCR; TCRdb's copy has only in-frame clones and lacks some. The sample consists of roughly 80,000 clones, under 75% of them appearing once. Source: peripheral blood, taken from a patient treated with radiotherapy plus ipilimumab. The V call is TRBV2, the J call TRBJ2-5; possibly TRBD1 for D (5 bases). The source is a human donor with non-small cell lung cancer whose response to radiotherapy plus ipilimumab could not be evaluated. CDR3 residues: CASSADRVWYF. The CDR3 DNA follows: TGTGCCAGCAGTGCCGACAGAGTTTGGTACTTC.